These 29 T cell receptor beta chains came from one sample sequenced in a study of a mutant IDH1 vaccine in newly diagnosed glioma. Sequenced by immunoSEQ multiplex PCR; TCRdb stores in-frame clones only, minus some. Of about 66,000 clones in the sample, 86% were seen once. Time point meaning: baseline, week 1 (first vaccination visit). Documented treatment: pre-vaccination baseline after standard-of-care therapy. Sample: PBMCs, taken from a glioma patient treated with radiotherapy, temozolomide or both. These receptors were collected from a man younger than 45 with glioma.

The chain uses TRBV28 and TRBJ1-1; tentatively, D is TRBD1 (5 bases). V lost 6 bases and J lost 0, with 11 bases in between. Germline values: CDR1 MDHEN, CDR2 SYDVKM. This CDR3 has 14 amino acids. The CDR3 DNA reads as TGTGCCAGCAGCCAGGGTGACATGAACACTGAAGCTTTCTTT. It translates to CASSQGDMNTEAFF.

The V gene is TRBV7-6, the J gene TRBJ2-1, with D possibly TRBD2 on 6 matching bases. The CDR3 runs 16 residues. The germline V gene encodes CDR1 SGHVS and CDR2 FNYEAQ. Trimming removed 1 base from V and 10 bases from J, with 20 bases in between. The CDR3: CASSLVSLPTGVEQFF. The CDR3 bases are TGTGCCAGCAGCTTAGTTTCGCTCCCAACGGGGGTAGAGCAGTTCTTC.

The chain recombines TRBV19 with TRBJ2-5; weak D call: TRBD2 (6 bases). Germline V gene sequence: CDR1 LNHDA, CDR2 SQIVND (reference sequence). V shed 5 bases and J shed 5 bases, with 18 bases lying between them. CDR3 length: 15 amino acids. CDR3 residues: CASSENRDSLETQYF. In nucleotides, the CDR3 is TGTGCCAGTAGTGAAAACCGGGACTCCTTGGAGACCCAGTACTTC.

The chain recombines TRBV25-1 with TRBJ1-2, with 12 bases lining up with TRBD1. This CDR3 is 14 amino acids long. The junction had 9 bases not matched to a gene; V was cut back by 4 bases and J by 12 bases. Germline CDR1 and CDR2: MGHDK and SYGVNS. The CDR3, as DNA: TGTGCCAGCAGTGCCCCGGGACAGGGGGCAATTGACACCTTC. It translates to CASSAPGQGAIDTF.

This clone has more than one count but fewer than ten. The genes are TRBV20-1 and TRBJ1-2; D is ambiguous. This CDR3 comprises 11 residues. Germline V gives CDR1 DFQATT, CDR2 SNEGSKA (reference sequence). The V end lost 2 bases, the J end lost 8 bases, and 9 bases lay between the germline ends. In DNA, the CDR3 is TGCAGTGCTAGACGACGGGAGGGCTACACCTTC. Translating gives CSARRREGYTF.

The J gene is TRBJ1-6, the V gene TRBV7-6, with D perhaps matching TRBD1 (6 bases). CDR1 and CDR2 from the germline V gene are SGHVS and FNYEAQ. This CDR3 has 15 residues. Between the trimmed V and J ends, which lost 6 bases and 6 bases, there was a span of 15 bases. The chain's CDR3 is CASSETGSLNSPLHF. In nucleotides, the CDR3 is TGTGCCAGCAGTGAAACAGGGTCGCTTAATTCACCCCTCCACTTT.

The J gene is TRBJ2-7, the V gene TRBV2; D unclear. Germline CDR1 and CDR2: SNHLY and FYNNEI. Trimming removed 3 bases at V and 2 bases at J, with 14 bases between. The CDR3 is 15 residues long. The CDR3 is CASSESGLVTYEQYF. DNA of the CDR3: TGTGCCAGCAGTGAGAGTGGGCTAGTAACCTACGAGCAGTACTTC. Based on the CDR3 plus reference TRBV2 and TRBJ2-7, the full variable domain is EPEVTQTPSHQVTQMGQEVILRCVPISNHLYFYWYRQILGQKVEFLVSFYNNEISEKSEIFDDQFSVERPDGSNFTLKIRSTKLEDSAMYFCASSESGLVTYEQYFGPGTRLTVT.

The chain uses TRBV18 and TRBJ1-1; D perhaps matches TRBD1 (5 bases). The CDR3 runs to 15 residues. CDR1 is KGHSH and CDR2 is LQKENI in the germline V gene. V was pared by 1 base and J by 1 base, with 10 bases between. CDR3 nucleotides: TGTGCCAGCTCACCACGGGGACGGAAGAACACTGAAGCTTTCTTT. It yields the protein CASSPRGRKNTEAFF.

V is TRBV27 and J is TRBJ2-2; D may be TRBD1 (7 bases). The CDR3 covers 15 residues. Looked up from germline, CDR1 is MNHEY and CDR2 is SMNVEV (reference sequence). The V and J ends lost 5 bases and 6 bases respectively, with 16 bases between them. CDR3 loop: CASSRGDSYAGELFF. CDR3 bases: TGTGCCAGCAGTAGGGGGGACAGTTACGCCGGGGAGCTGTTTTTT.

The chain joins TRBV29-1 to TRBJ2-7, with 11 bases matching TRBD1. The CDR3 is 15 residues long. Germline V gene lookup returns CDR1 SQVTM and CDR2 ANQGSEA. With V trimmed by 3 bases and J by 1 base, 5 bases remained unmatched. The CDR3 DNA follows: TGCAGCGTTGATCTAGGACAGGGGGCTTCCTACGAGCAGTACTTC. Translating it yields CSVDLGQGASYEQYF.

The chain joins TRBV7-9 to TRBJ1-1; D is uncertain. This CDR3 spans 14 amino acids. Germline-derived CDR1 and CDR2 are SEHNR and FQNEAQ (reference sequence). V dropped 6 bases and J dropped 1 base, with 12 bases sitting between them. The CDR3 here is CASRGGWKNTEAFF. CDR3 nucleotides: TGTGCCAGCAGGGGAGGGTGGAAGAACACTGAAGCTTTCTTT.

The chain has TRBV5-8 and TRBJ2-7, with D possibly matching TRBD1 (6 bases). V lost 6 bases to trimming and J lost 0 bases, with 13 bases between them. The CDR3 is 14 amino acids. Germline CDR1 reads SGHTS; CDR2 reads YDEGEE. CDR3 loop: CASNPQGGSYEQYF. DNA of the CDR3: TGTGCCAGCAACCCTCAAGGGGGCTCCTACGAGCAGTACTTC.

V usage is TRBV6-4 and J usage is TRBJ2-1, with 10 bases aligning to TRBD1. This CDR3 spans 14 amino acids. Trimming took 4 bases from V and 3 from J; bases not matched to a gene: 0. Germline loops: CDR1 MRHNA, CDR2 SNTAGT. The CDR3 spells CASSGTGGYNEQFF. The CDR3 nucleotides are TGTGCCAGCAGTGGGACAGGGGGCTACAATGAGCAGTTCTTC.

The chain links TRBV28 to TRBJ2-2; no clear D gene. The CDR3 runs 13 residues. Germline V gene sequence: CDR1 MDHEN, CDR2 SYDVKM. Deletions cut 2 bases from V and 4 bases from J, with 5 bases between. The CDR3 loop reads CASSLDATGELFF. The DNA of the CDR3 is TGTGCCAGCAGTTTAGATGCCACCGGGGAGCTGTTTTTT.

The chain carries TRBV6-6 and TRBJ1-1; TRBD1 is a possible D gene (5 bases). This CDR3 has 12 amino acids. Germline lookup yields CDR1 MNHNY and CDR2 SVGAGI (reference sequence). The ends were cut back, 0 bases at V and 7 bases at J, with 6 bases in the middle. CDR3 protein: CASSYSTGEAFF. The DNA of the CDR3 is TGTGCCAGCAGTTACTCCACAGGTGAAGCTTTCTTT.

The chain links TRBV7-8 to TRBJ2-7; a weak D match, TRBD2 (5 bases). Germline V gene sequence: CDR1 SGHVS, CDR2 FQNEAQ. V shed 1 base and J shed 4 bases, with 8 bases lying between them. The CDR3 sequence is 13 residues long. The chain's CDR3 is CASSLEEGYEQYF. The CDR3, as DNA: TGTGCCAGCAGCTTAGAAGAGGGTTACGAGCAGTACTTC.

This sequence joins TRBV11-2 and TRBJ1-2; D not certain. Between the trimmed V and J ends, which lost 2 bases and 1 base, there was a span of 8 bases. Germline-derived CDR1 and CDR2 are SGHAT and FQNNGV. The CDR3 sequence is 14 residues long. The CDR3 is CASSLNVGNYGYTF. CDR3 in DNA: TGTGCCAGCAGCTTAAATGTGGGTAACTATGGCTACACCTTC.

The chain uses TRBV27 and TRBJ2-1; perhaps TRBD1 as D (6 bases). V was clipped by 2 bases and J by 7 bases, with 12 bases between them. The CDR3 spans 14 residues. Germline CDR1 and CDR2: MNHEY and SMNVEV (reference sequence). The chain's CDR3 is CASSLLGATNEQFF. The CDR3 DNA sequence: TGTGCCAGCAGTTTACTGGGGGCTACAAATGAGCAGTTCTTC.

This chain joins TRBV11-2 and TRBJ2-7; no reliable D call. Germline V gene lookup returns CDR1 SGHAT and CDR2 FQNNGV. CDR3 length: 13 residues. V gave up 1 base and J gave up 1 base, with 5 bases separating them. The CDR3 bases are TGTGCCAGCAGCTTAGGAGCTTCCTACGAGCAGTACTTC. Protein sequence: CASSLGASYEQYF.

The V call is TRBV27, the J call TRBJ1-1; 8 nucleotides align to TRBD1. V shed 8 bases, J shed 6 bases, and the junction held 8 bases outside the gene matches. The CDR3 runs 13 residues. Germline CDR1 and CDR2: MNHEY and SMNVEV (reference sequence). Here the CDR3 DNA reads TGTGCCAGCCATCGGACAGGGTTGGCTGAAGCTTTCTTT. Protein product: CASHRTGLAEAFF.

This chain links TRBV18 with TRBJ2-2; no reliable D call. Germline assignment: CDR1 KGHSH and CDR2 LQKENI. Trimming took off 5 bases at V and 1 base at J, with 8 bases between the two ends. The CDR3 length is 14 residues. CDR3 amino acids: CASSSRGNTGELFF. The CDR3 region has the DNA TGTGCCAGCTCATCCCGTGGGAACACCGGGGAGCTGTTTTTT. The full variable domain, in which reference TRBV18 and TRBJ2-2 provide the parts outside the CDR3, is NAGVMQNPRHLVRRRGQEARLRCSPMKGHSHVYWYRQLPEEGLKFMVYLQKENIIDESGMPKERFSAEFPKEGPSILRIQQVVRGDSAAYFCASSSRGNTGELFFGEGSRLTVL.

The chain employs TRBV5-1 and TRBJ2-5, with D uncertain. The CDR3 sequence is 13 residues long. Trimming left V 0 bases short and J 4 bases short, with 7 bases between. Germline CDR1 reads SGHRS; CDR2 reads YFSETQ. CDR3 in amino acids: CASSLDPIETQYF. The CDR3 nucleotides are TGCGCCAGCAGCTTGGACCCCATAGAGACCCAGTACTTC.

This clone was counted between two and nine times. The chain couples TRBV10-3 to TRBJ1-5, with no clear D. Trimming removed 0 bases from V and 7 bases from J, with 7 bases in between. Germline loops: CDR1 ENHRY, CDR2 SYGVKD. This CDR3 comprises 13 residues. The CDR3 spells CAISESGKQPQHF. The CDR3 nucleotides read TGTGCCATCAGTGAGTCAGGAAAACAGCCCCAGCATTTT.

This chain connects TRBV7-9 to TRBJ2-5; 7 positions match TRBD2. V dropped 5 bases and J dropped 4; count of bases not matched to a gene: 10. This CDR3 spans 15 amino acids. Germline loops: CDR1 SEHNR, CDR2 FQNEAQ (reference sequence). The CDR3 nucleotides are TGTGCCAGCAGCCTACCCTTGGGGGGGGGAGAGACCCAGTACTTC. It codes for CASSLPLGGGETQYF.

V gene TRBV7-9 combines with J gene TRBJ2-7; 13 nucleotides align to TRBD2. There are 17 residues in the CDR3. The J segment lost 2 bases and the V segment lost 5 bases, leaving 9 bases of the junction unmatched. Germline lookup yields CDR1 SEHNR and CDR2 FQNEAQ (reference sequence). CDR3 DNA: TGTGCCAGCAGCGAGGGACTAGCGGGGACCTTGGCCTACGAGCAGTACTTC. As protein: CASSEGLAGTLAYEQYF.

This clone was observed a handful of times. The chain is built from TRBV7-2 and TRBJ1-1; D gene uncertain. Germline assignment: CDR1 SGHTA and CDR2 FQGNSA. CDR3 length: 13 amino acids. Trimming took 5 bases from V and 4 from J, leaving 11 bases between them. The CDR3 DNA is TGTGCCAGCAGCCGGGCGCATGTCACTGAAGCTTTCTTT. Translation: CASSRAHVTEAFF. Variable domain in full (rest from reference TRBV7-2 and TRBJ1-1): GAGVSQSPSNKVTEKGKDVELRCDPISGHTALYWYRQSLGQGLEFLIYFQGNSAPDKSGLPSDRFSAERTGGSVSTLTIQRTQQEDSAVYLCASSRAHVTEAFFGQGTRLTVV.

This chain connects TRBV5-1 to TRBJ2-3; possibly TRBD1 for D (6 bases). Per the germline V gene, CDR1 is SGHRS and CDR2 is YFSETQ. This CDR3 contains 13 residues. Trimming shortened V by 4 bases and J by 0 bases, and 6 bases separated the two germline ends. CDR3 protein: CASSTGSTDTQYF. CDR3 in DNA: TGCGCCAGCAGCACAGGGAGCACAGATACGCAGTATTTT.

The chain is built from TRBV19 and TRBJ2-7; no firm D call. This CDR3 is 17 amino acids long. Germline CDR1 is LNHDA and CDR2 is SQIVND (reference sequence). The V end was cut by 7 bases, the J end by 0 bases, with 22 bases between. The CDR3 region is CASTSFLPGQSSYEQYF. The CDR3 DNA reads TGTGCCAGTACCTCCTTCCTTCCGGGCCAGAGCTCCTACGAGCAGTACTTC.

The V call is TRBV6-6, the J call TRBJ2-5, with D possibly TRBD2 on 6 matching bases. The CDR3 totals 13 residues. Germline CDR1 is MNHNY and CDR2 is SVGAGI (reference sequence). V shed 6 bases and J shed 4 bases, with 12 bases lying between them. CDR3 in amino acids: CASSPSGGETQYF. The CDR3 nucleotides are TGTGCCAGCAGCCCTTCCGGGGGAGAGACCCAGTACTTC.